This T cell receptor beta chain appears in the sequencing data of a study of yellow fever vaccine responses in identical twins. Points from the study as a whole: Twins' vaccine T cell responses were reported to seem partly convergent and partly personalized.

Concerning this clonotype: The antigen remains undetermined.

Trimming shortened V by 5 bases and J by 5 bases, and 13 bases separated the two germline ends. This CDR3 comprises 13 residues. Germline CDR1 reads SGHAT; CDR2 reads FQDESV (reference sequence). Each CDR3 protein gets one entry after TCRdb re-called the RT-PCR reads with MiXCR. The data contain approximately 32,000 distinct CDR3 sequences, approximately 54% of them singletons. Material: T cells from blood (PBMCs), unsorted or a sorted subset (not recorded which), obtained before or after yellow fever vaccination (not recorded which). The chain uses TRBV11-1 and TRBJ2-7, with a tentative D call TRBD1 (6 bases). This receptor was identified in a woman between 18 and 30 years old who received the yellow fever vaccine. CDR3: CASSPQGFHEQYV. CDR3 DNA: TGTGCCAGCAGCCCACAGGGTTTCCACGAGCAGTACGTC.